This TCR beta chain derives from a study of technical replicates of blood from several donors. The CDR3 length is 13 residues. Per the germline V gene, CDR1 is SQVTM and CDR2 is ANQGSEA. Deletions cut 7 bases from V and 0 bases from J, with 13 bases between. Produced via immunoSEQ multiplex PCR; TCRdb's table is partial and in-frame only. Of 85,000 to 100,000 clones listed, more than 90% are singletons. V usage is TRBV29-1 and J usage is TRBJ2-7; TRBD1 is a possible D gene (6 bases). The clonotype comes from a human donor in good health. Sequencing used T cells isolated from PBMCs. The CDR3 is CSAQTGFSYEQYF. DNA for the CDR3: TGCAGCGCCCAAACAGGGTTCTCCTACGAGCAGTACTTC.